This T cell receptor (beta chain) was sequenced in a study of graft-versus-host responses after intestinal transplantation. At the level of the study: Uniformly, recipients were administered anti-thymocyte globulin induction with subsequent tacrolimus and steroids for approximately three years. Study conclusions and caveats: Within the allografts of patients who had graft-donor T cell macrochimerism, graft-versus-host to host-versus-graft clonal ratios were high. GvH clones occurred in recipient marrow; some first appeared in ileum or blood.

This clone was seen a single time. The antigen is not known. Assay used: immunoSEQ multiplex PCR; TCRdb lists only in-frame clones, some missing. The table has more than 95,000 clones, approximately 90% seen once. Losses at the gene ends were 4 bases for V and 3 bases for J; bases not matched to a gene: 0. Germline V gene data show CDR1 as SNHLY and CDR2 as FYNNEI. This CDR3 has 14 amino acids. The sample consisted of unstimulated CD4+ T cells sorted from spleen or lymph node cells, taken before intestinal transplant. The chain is built from TRBV2 and TRBJ1-4, with 9 nucleotides matching TRBD1. This receptor was obtained from a human donor who received an intestinal transplant. CDR3 region: CASSGTGANEKLFF. CDR3 in DNA: TGTGCCAGCAGTGGGACAGGGGCTAATGAAAAACTGTTTTTT.